In this sample, the clone carrying this T cell receptor beta chain turned up many times. The target antigen is unknown. This record belongs to a study of T cells in Graves' hyperthyroidism and ophthalmopathy. The study, taken as a whole, reports: Ophthalmopathy stood apart from stable hyperthyroidism in a 13 V-J model.

Trimming took 3 bases from V and 2 from J, leaving 11 bases between them. CDR3 length: 14 amino acids. CDR1 is DFQATT and CDR2 is SNEGSKA in the germline V gene (reference sequence). The source material, RNA transcripts, was used to amplify TCR beta CDR3 regions. Primed by the HTBI set, a first-round RT-PCR was run on the TCR CDR3. TCRdb processed the multiplex PCR reads anew with MiXCR; each CDR3 protein has one entry. The repertoire consists of 600,000 or so distinct CDR3 sequences, with 15% to 20% occurring once and the leading ten covering 3.8%. The sequenced sample was blood. The source is a woman aged 25 to 39 with Graves' hyperthyroidism. The chain carries TRBV20-1 and TRBJ2-1, with D possibly called TRBD1 or TRBD2 (5 bases each). CDR3 sequence reads: CSASDGDPYNEQFF. The CDR3 bases are TGCAGTGCTAGTGACGGGGACCCCTACAATGAGCAGTTCTTC.